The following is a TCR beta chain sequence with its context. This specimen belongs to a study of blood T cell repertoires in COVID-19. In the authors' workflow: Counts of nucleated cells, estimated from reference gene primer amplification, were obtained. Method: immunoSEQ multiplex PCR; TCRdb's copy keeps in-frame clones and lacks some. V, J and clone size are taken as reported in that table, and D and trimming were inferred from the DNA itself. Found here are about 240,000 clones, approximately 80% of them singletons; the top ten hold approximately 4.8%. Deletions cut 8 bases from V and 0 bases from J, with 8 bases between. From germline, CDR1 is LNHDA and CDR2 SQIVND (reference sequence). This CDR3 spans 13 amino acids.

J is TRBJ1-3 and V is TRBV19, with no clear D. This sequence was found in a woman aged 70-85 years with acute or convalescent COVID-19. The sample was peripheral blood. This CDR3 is CASSEDSGNTIYF. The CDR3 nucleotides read TGTGCCAGTTCCGAGGACTCTGGAAACACCATATATTTT.